This T cell receptor beta chain originates from a study of CD8 T cells in ankylosing spondylitis (dated by TCRdb to between 2016 and 2019). Some background on the complete study: To find TCR variants linked to disease, the study profiled T cell receptor beta repertoires in ankylosing spondylitis patients and healthy donors. In total, the full study cohort was made up of 108 healthy donors and 25 ankylosing spondylitis patients. Peripheral blood samples were taken, and synovial fluid was additionally collected from ankylosing spondylitis patients.

Sequenced using an Illumina HiSeq 2500. Quantitative 5'-RACE with molecular barcodes was the method used to prepare the TCR beta libraries. The authors processed their data as follows. A new computational method, built on a probabilistic model of VDJ rearrangement, was used to identify disease-linked TCR variants. TCRdb itself trimmed the public reads at Q25 with fastp, ran MiXCR and retained productive beta chains. All rows with the same CDR3 protein become a single entry with the most common DNA and genes. These V and J calls originate from TCRdb's pipeline instead of the authors' own analysis. This sample is represented by over 95,000 distinct CDR3 sequences; roughly 8.3% of them were singletons. Around 10% of the sample belongs to the ten largest clones. At least ten counts were recorded for this clonotype. Its cognate antigen has yet to be identified. No much larger clonotype is one base removed from it; base qualities were not supplied.

According to the germline V gene, CDR1 reads SNHLY and CDR2 reads FYNNEI. Germline trimming: 5 bases from V, 5 bases from J; junction bases outside gene matches: 11. From the cysteine through the phenylalanine, the CDR3 covers 15 amino acids. Only the CDR3 region is kept as DNA, spanning 45 bases read in frame from base 1. What the study reported, not specific to this receptor: The disease-linked clones were reported to be significantly enriched in matched synovial fluid samples from ankylosing spondylitis patients. A TCR beta motif of 8 or 9 highly homologous amino acid variants appeared characteristic of blood from ankylosing spondylitis patients. Some of the motif variants had been reported before in the synovial fluid and blood of reactive arthritis patients, a finding that suggests common disease-initiation mechanisms. In peripheral blood, the disease-linked clones were found at relatively low frequencies and had a CD8+ phenotype.

Sequenced sample: blood, either unsorted or a sorted T cell fraction (not recorded which). The TCR originated in a male donor with ankylosing spondylitis or in good health (not recorded which). Rearrangement joined TRBV2 to TRBJ2-5, with TRBD2 identical over 7 junction bases. The nucleotides are TGTGCCAGCAGTCACGGACTAGGAGGCTTGGAGACCCAGTACTTC. It translates to CASSHGLGGLETQYF.